This paragraph reports one T cell receptor (beta chain). Random hexamers served to reverse transcribe about 0.45 to 1 ug RNA. It was immunoSEQ multiplex PCR that amplified TCR beta CDR3 across 54 Vbeta and 13 Jbeta. Using its own MiXCR run on the immunoSEQ multiplex PCR reads, TCRdb lists one record per CDR3 protein. The sample lists fewer than 250,000 distinct CDR3 sequences; about 93% were seen once. The sample is drawn from a study of CD8 T cells in Susac syndrome. Sequencing of TCR beta, carried out with a high-throughput approach, was applied to CD8+ and CD4+ T cells from the blood. Relapsing-remitting disease, either stable or active, was present in the treatment-naive patients who were the multiple sclerosis controls. Negative isolation yielded CD8+ and CD4+ T cells; FACS enriched TEMRA cells. Sequenced input: CD8+ T cells from PBMCs. This clonotype was obtained from a human donor with multiple sclerosis.

Here the CDR3 DNA reads TGTGCCATCAGCCCCCAGGGCCCAGATACGCAGTATTTT. Protein product: CAISPQGPDTQYF. V and J are TRBV10-3 and TRBJ2-3; weak D call: TRBD1 (5 bases). V was pared by 6 bases and J by 4 bases, with 11 bases between. The CDR3 spans 13 residues. CDR1 and CDR2 from the germline V gene are ENHRY and SYGVKD.